This T cell receptor beta chain is from a study of early T cells in non-severe SARS-CoV-2 infection. The wider study: RNA in bulk from unsorted whole blood was sequenced, and chains were unpaired. Findings and limits, study-wide: Matching with VDJdb favored anti-spike CD8 responses (missing private and CD4 specificities).

Individually, cDNA molecules had unique molecular identifiers attached to them. TCRdb analysed the 5' RACE reads with MiXCR anew, one entry per CDR3 protein. The repertoire holds some 97,000 distinct CDR3 sequences, roughly 11% seen once, with about 4.5% in the top ten. Trimming pared 0 bases from V and 4 bases from J, leaving 15 bases between. Germline V gene sequence: CDR1 LGHDT, CDR2 YNNKEL (reference sequence). The CDR3 extends over 16 amino acids. This clonotype was recorded a few times. Its specificity is unknown. The TCR sequence derives from an adult who was a healthcare worker with PCR-confirmed SARS-CoV-2 infection or an uninfected control (not recorded which). This chain links TRBV3-1 with TRBJ1-2, with D maybe TRBD1 (5 bases). The input for sequencing was whole blood, taken at baseline. The CDR3 DNA reads TGTGCCAGCAGCCAAGATACGGGGGACGCTGGCTATGGCTACACCTTC. Protein product: CASSQDTGDAGYGYTF.